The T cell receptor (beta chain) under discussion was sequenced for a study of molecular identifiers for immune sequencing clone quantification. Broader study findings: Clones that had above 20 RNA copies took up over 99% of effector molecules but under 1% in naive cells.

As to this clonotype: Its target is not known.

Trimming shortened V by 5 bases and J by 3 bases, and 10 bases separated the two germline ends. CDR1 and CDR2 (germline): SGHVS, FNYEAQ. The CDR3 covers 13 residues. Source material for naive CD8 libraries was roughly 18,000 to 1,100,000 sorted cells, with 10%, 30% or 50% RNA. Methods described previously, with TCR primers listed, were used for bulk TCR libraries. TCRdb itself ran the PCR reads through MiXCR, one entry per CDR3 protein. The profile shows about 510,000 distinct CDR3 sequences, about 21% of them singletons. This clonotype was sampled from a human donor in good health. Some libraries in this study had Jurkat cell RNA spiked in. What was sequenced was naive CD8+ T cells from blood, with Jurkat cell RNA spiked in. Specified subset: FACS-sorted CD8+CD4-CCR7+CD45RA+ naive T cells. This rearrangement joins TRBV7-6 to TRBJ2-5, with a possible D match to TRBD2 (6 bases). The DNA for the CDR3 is TGTGCCAGCAGCGAGCTAGCGAAAGAGACCCAGTACTTC. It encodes CASSELAKETQYF.